Listed below are T cell receptor beta chains from one sample, sequenced in a study of blood T cell repertoires in COVID-19. The method was immunoSEQ multiplex PCR; TCRdb's version includes in-frame clones alone and lacks a portion of them. The table records under 250,000 clones, about 84% of them present only once. The sample consisted of peripheral blood. Every receptor here comes from a human donor in a cohort sampled during active COVID-19. CDR3s include the opening cysteine and the closing phenylalanine or tryptophan. D genes are given only for firm matches. Size is omitted from some rows. Given values are once, few, many or a class for expanded clones.

j_call: TRBJ2-5; clone_size: many; v_call: TRBV5-8; d_call: TRBD1; cdr3_aa: CASSLPGGQETQYF; cdr3_nt: TGTGCCAGCAGCTTGCCAGGGGGCCAAGAGACCCAGTACTTC
j_call: TRBJ2-7; clone_size: .; v_call: TRBV28; d_call: TRBD1; cdr3_aa: CASTTGAHYEQYF; cdr3_nt: TGTGCCAGCACCACAGGGGCCCACTACGAGCAGTACTTC
j_call: TRBJ1-2; clone_size: .; v_call: TRBV19; d_call: TRBD1; cdr3_aa: CASSIVQGDYGYTF; cdr3_nt: TGTGCCAGTAGTATAGTACAGGGGGACTATGGCTACACCTTC
j_call: TRBJ1-5; clone_size: .; v_call: TRBV19; d_call: TRBD1; cdr3_aa: CASTRDRGTHQPQHF; cdr3_nt: TGTGCCAGTACCCGCGACAGGGGTACCCATCAGCCCCAGCATTTT
j_call: TRBJ1-2; clone_size: .; v_call: TRBV4-3; d_call: .; cdr3_aa: CASSQDRSDLYGYTF; cdr3_nt: TGCGCCAGCAGCCAAGATCGCAGCGATCTCTATGGCTACACCTTC
j_call: TRBJ2-1; clone_size: .; v_call: TRBV10-3; d_call: TRBD1; cdr3_aa: CAITGGQGARYNEQFF; cdr3_nt: TGTGCCATCACCGGGGGACAGGGGGCGAGGTACAATGAGCAGTTCTTC
j_call: TRBJ2-5; clone_size: .; v_call: TRBV6-1; d_call: .; cdr3_aa: CASSEQRQETQYF; cdr3_nt: TGTGCCAGCAGTGAACAGCGCCAAGAGACCCAGTACTTC
j_call: TRBJ2-7; clone_size: .; v_call: TRBV2; d_call: TRBD1; cdr3_aa: CASSGQGASYEQYF; cdr3_nt: TGTGCCAGCAGTGGACAGGGGGCCTCCTACGAGCAGTACTTC
j_call: TRBJ2-5; clone_size: .; v_call: TRBV11-2; d_call: .; cdr3_aa: CASSKYRTQETQYF; cdr3_nt: TGTGCCAGCAGCAAATACAGGACCCAAGAGACCCAGTACTTC
j_call: TRBJ2-1; clone_size: .; v_call: TRBV6-5; d_call: TRBD1; cdr3_aa: CASSYGDRGGDEQFF; cdr3_nt: TGTGCCAGCAGCTATGGGGACAGGGGGGGCGATGAGCAGTTCTTC
j_call: TRBJ1-1; clone_size: .; v_call: TRBV24-1; d_call: TRBD1; cdr3_aa: CATSEPPQGVHTEAFF; cdr3_nt: TGTGCCACCAGTGAACCCCCACAGGGGGTCCACACTGAAGCTTTCTTT
j_call: TRBJ2-7; clone_size: .; v_call: TRBV21-1; d_call: .; cdr3_aa: CASSHQEGDRYEQYF; cdr3_nt: TGTGCCAGCTCCCACCAGGAGGGCGATCGCTACGAGCAGTACTTC
j_call: TRBJ2-7; clone_size: .; v_call: TRBV2; d_call: .; cdr3_aa: CASSARTDSYEQYF; cdr3_nt: TGTGCCAGCAGTGCCCGTACAGACTCCTACGAGCAGTACTTC
j_call: TRBJ1-4; clone_size: .; v_call: TRBV5-1; d_call: .; cdr3_aa: CASSLVQGQYEKLFF; cdr3_nt: TGCGCCAGCAGCTTGGTTCAGGGGCAATATGAAAAACTGTTTTTT
j_call: TRBJ2-1; clone_size: .; v_call: TRBV27; d_call: TRBD2; cdr3_aa: CASSVAGGAREQFF; cdr3_nt: TGTGCCAGCAGTGTAGCGGGAGGGGCCCGGGAGCAGTTCTTC
j_call: TRBJ1-1; clone_size: .; v_call: TRBV18; d_call: .; cdr3_aa: CASSPVPLQGGTEAFF; cdr3_nt: TGTGCCAGCTCACCAGTCCCCCTACAGGGCGGCACTGAAGCTTTCTTT
j_call: TRBJ1-2; clone_size: .; v_call: TRBV7-2; d_call: .; cdr3_aa: CASSTQGNRIHGYTF; cdr3_nt: TGTGCCAGCAGCACCCAGGGAAACAGGATTCATGGCTACACCTTC
j_call: TRBJ2-7; clone_size: .; v_call: TRBV5-1; d_call: TRBD1; cdr3_aa: CASSLDETGDPYEQYF; cdr3_nt: TGCGCCAGCAGCTTGGACGAGACAGGGGACCCCTACGAGCAGTACTTC
j_call: TRBJ2-5; clone_size: .; v_call: TRBV7-8; d_call: TRBD2; cdr3_aa: CASSFGGGAGVETQYF; cdr3_nt: TGTGCCAGCAGCTTTGGGGGCGGAGCGGGAGTTGAGACCCAGTACTTC
j_call: TRBJ1-5; clone_size: .; v_call: TRBV14; d_call: .; cdr3_aa: CASSQGAGQPQHF; cdr3_nt: TGTGCCAGCAGCCAGGGGGCAGGGCAGCCCCAGCATTTT
j_call: TRBJ1-1; clone_size: .; v_call: TRBV11-2; d_call: .; cdr3_aa: CASSPLSDSDEAFF; cdr3_nt: TGTGCCAGCAGCCCCCTTTCCGACAGCGACGAAGCTTTCTTT
j_call: TRBJ1-2; clone_size: many; v_call: TRBV21-1; d_call: .; cdr3_aa: CASSTGRRGVGGYTF; cdr3_nt: TGTGCCAGCAGCACGGGCAGGCGGGGGGTGGGGGGCTACACCTTC